The 9 T cell receptor beta chains presented below share a single source sample, sequenced in a study of Ad26.COV2.S vaccination and SARS-CoV-2 variants. Treatment given: about 20 received Ad26.COV2.S at low or high dose, single or two shots; several received placebo; per-sample allocation not given. Collection of the samples took place on day 63 after the first injection of vaccine or placebo. The protocol was immunoSEQ multiplex PCR, while the TCRdb copy is restricted to in-frame clones and leaves out a portion. The table includes about 680,000 clones, roughly 90% detected once. The material sequenced was peripheral blood, taken in a trial of Ad26.COV2.S vaccine versus placebo. These receptors all stem from a person aged 18-60 years who received the Ad26.COV2.S COVID-19 vaccine or a placebo.

Only one count was recorded for this clone. The V gene is TRBV12-2, the J gene TRBJ1-1. TRBV12-2 is marked as a pseudogene. CDR3 length equals 15 residues. CDR3 in amino acids: CASRFTGAMNTEAFF. The DNA for the CDR3 is TGTGCAAGTCGCTTCACGGGGGCAATGAACACTGAAGCTTTCTTT.

The rearrangement links TRBV5-5 to TRBJ1-3; TRBD1 might be the D (6 bases). The CDR3 contains 17 residues. CDR1 is SGHKS and CDR2 is YYEKEE in the germline V gene (reference sequence). Trimming cost V 0 bases and J 4 bases, with 17 bases left between them. DNA of the CDR3: TGTGCCAGCAGCTTGGACAGGGTTGCCCCTCCAGGAAACACCATATATTTT. Protein sequence: CASSLDRVAPPGNTIYF.

V is TRBV7-3 and J is TRBJ2-3, with D possibly matching TRBD2 (5 bases). V shed 0 bases and J shed 10 bases, with 14 bases lying between them. CDR3 length: 14 amino acids. Germline CDR1 SGHTA, CDR2 FQGTGA. The CDR3 DNA follows: TGTGCCAGCAGCTTAACGGTTGCCCCCGGGGCGCAGTATTTT. Its protein product is CASSLTVAPGAQYF.

This clone was detected a few times. V and J are TRBV7-2 and TRBJ1-1; D is uncertain. V lost 4 bases and J lost 5, with 11 bases in between. The germline CDR1 and CDR2 sequences are SGHTA and FQGNSA. The CDR3 runs to 13 residues. Written as DNA, the CDR3 is TGTGCCAGCAGCTCAATGGGGTGGACTGAAGCTTTCTTT. This translates into CASSSMGWTEAFF.

The chain uses TRBV11-2 and TRBJ2-1; 10 nucleotides align to TRBD2. CDR3 length: 15 residues. V shed 7 bases and J 10 bases; nucleotides not matched to a gene: 13. From germline, CDR1 is SGHAT and CDR2 FQNNGV. The CDR3 protein is CASTSGAGGPGEQFF. The DNA of the CDR3 is TGTGCCAGCACCTCCGGAGCGGGAGGGCCAGGGGAGCAGTTCTTC.

This sequence joins TRBV6-5 and TRBJ1-2; possibly TRBD1 for D (6 bases). CDR1 is MNHEY and CDR2 is SVGAGI in the germline V gene. V was trimmed by 0 bases and J by 4 bases, leaving 12 bases between them. This CDR3 has 15 amino acids. As DNA, the CDR3 is TGTGCCAGCAGTTACTCGGGGACATATGGCTATGGCTACACCTTC. Translated: CASSYSGTYGYGYTF.

The V and J genes are TRBV24-1 and TRBJ1-5; D is possibly TRBD1 (6 bases). CDR1 and CDR2 from the germline V gene are KGHDR and SFDVKD. The CDR3 consists of 16 residues. Trimming cost V 0 bases and J 3 bases, with 11 bases left between them. Here the CDR3 DNA reads TGTGCCACCAGTGATTTGCCGGGACACCTCAATCAGCCCCAGCATTTT. It translates to CATSDLPGHLNQPQHF.

The chain has TRBV15 and TRBJ2-7, with D perhaps TRBD2 (5 bases). V gave up 3 bases and J gave up 0 bases, with 15 bases separating them. The CDR3 is 16 residues long. From germline, CDR1 is LNHNV and CDR2 YYDKDF (reference sequence). For the CDR3, the DNA is TGTGCCACCAGCAGCCCGGGGAGATCCAGCTCCTACGAGCAGTACTTC. It yields the protein CATSSPGRSSSYEQYF.

In its sample, this clone was seen a few times. The CDR3 loop is CASSSSAPPSNQPQHF. In nucleotides, the CDR3 is TGTGCCAGCAGCTCGAGCGCGCCGCCGAGCAATCAGCCCCAGCATTTT. The chain has TRBV7-9 and TRBJ1-5; the D is unclear. Germline V gene sequence: CDR1 SEHNR, CDR2 FQNEAQ (reference sequence). Trimming left V 4 bases short and J 1 base short, with 14 bases between. The CDR3 runs to 16 residues.